The 21 T cell receptor beta chains listed next were all sequenced from one sample in a study of blood T cell repertoires in COVID-19. Assay used: immunoSEQ multiplex PCR; TCRdb lists only in-frame clones, some missing. The sample has around 250,000 clones, roughly four fifths seen once; the top ten hold over 4%. Sequences were obtained from PBMCs or T cells enriched from blood (not recorded which). The receptors originated from a man aged 40-49 years who had been exposed to COVID-19.

V and J are TRBV19 and TRBJ2-2, with TRBD2 identical over 10 bases. The CDR3 has 16 residues. Germline CDR1 and CDR2: LNHDA and SQIVND (reference sequence). V trimming: 5 bases; J trimming: 4 bases; junction bases outside the gene matches: 7. This chain's CDR3 is CASSRPGLAVTGELFF. The DNA for the CDR3 is TGTGCCAGTAGTCGGCCCGGACTAGCGGTCACCGGGGAGCTGTTTTTT. Using reference TRBV19 and TRBJ2-2 for the parts outside the CDR3, the full variable domain is DGGITQSPKYLFRKEGQNVTLSCEQNLNHDAMYWYRQDPGQGLRLIYYSQIVNDFQKGDIAEGYSVSREKKESFPLTVTSAQKNPTAFYLCASSRPGLAVTGELFFGEGSRLTVL.

This clone turned up a few times. This chain joins TRBV5-4 and TRBJ2-1; D may be TRBD2 (5 bases). The V and J ends lost 0 bases and 9 bases respectively, with 19 bases between them. The CDR3 is 16 residues long. The germline V gene has CDR1 SGHNT and CDR2 YYREEE (reference sequence). The CDR3 here is CASSLGVRGSRSEQFF. The CDR3 DNA is TGTGCCAGCAGCTTGGGGGTAAGAGGGAGTCGGAGTGAGCAGTTCTTC.

The rearrangement uses TRBV19 and TRBJ2-7, with 7 bases that match TRBD1. Germline V gene data show CDR1 as LNHDA and CDR2 as SQIVND (reference sequence). V shed 7 bases, J shed 0 bases, and the junction held 6 bases outside the gene matches. The CDR3 contains 14 residues. CDR3 region: CASKTTGASYEQYF. In DNA, the CDR3 is TGTGCCAGTAAAACCACAGGGGCCTCCTACGAGCAGTACTTC.

This chain connects TRBV6-1 to TRBJ1-5; D not resolved. Germline V gives CDR1 MNHNS, CDR2 SASEGT. The germline V and J ends were trimmed by 2 bases and 4 bases, with 9 bases remaining between them. CDR3 length: 14 amino acids. This CDR3 reads CASSELQLNQPQHF. The DNA of the CDR3 is TGTGCCAGCAGTGAATTACAGTTAAATCAGCCCCAGCATTTT.

Only one count was recorded for this clone. The J gene is TRBJ2-3, the V gene TRBV24-1; TRBD1 is a possible D gene (5 bases). V lost 4 bases and J lost 2, with 18 bases in between. Germline lookup yields CDR1 KGHDR and CDR2 SFDVKD. The CDR3 is 17 residues long. CDR3 residues: CATSDPSKDRYTDTQYF. CDR3 nucleotides: TGTGCCACCAGTGACCCCTCGAAAGACAGATACACAGATACGCAGTATTTT.

The chain is built from TRBV7-9 and TRBJ2-1, with a possible D match to TRBD1 (6 bases). This CDR3 has 16 residues. Germline lookup yields CDR1 SEHNR and CDR2 FQNEAQ (reference sequence). The V gene lost 5 bases and the J gene lost 3 bases, with 17 bases spanning the gap. The CDR3 region has the DNA TGTGCCAGCAGCGGAAAACAGGGAGAAGACTACAATGAGCAGTTCTTC. It specifies CASSGKQGEDYNEQFF.

The rearrangement links TRBV6-5 to TRBJ1-2; the match to TRBD1 covers 7 bases. J gave up 6 bases and V 4 bases, and 11 bases lay outside the gene matches. CDR1 and CDR2 from the germline V gene are MNHEY and SVGAGI. The CDR3 extends over 15 amino acids. The CDR3 coding sequence is TGTGCCAGCAGTTCCCGGACAGGCTGGAATAATGGCTACACCTTC. It encodes CASSSRTGWNNGYTF.

The chain carries TRBV27 and TRBJ1-2, with 7 bases aligning to TRBD1. The J segment lost 7 bases and the V segment lost 4 bases, leaving 6 bases of the junction unmatched. CDR3 length: 13 residues. Germline CDR1 reads MNHEY; CDR2 reads SMNVEV (reference sequence). This CDR3 reads CASSSQGRSGYTF. The CDR3 DNA reads as TGTGCCAGCAGTTCACAGGGGCGGAGTGGCTACACCTTC.

The CDR3 spells CSVEFGTAEAFF. CDR3 bases: TGCAGCGTTGAATTCGGTACCGCTGAAGCTTTCTTT. The chain employs TRBV29-1 and TRBJ1-1; D ambiguous. The CDR3 has 12 amino acids. CDR1 and CDR2 (germline): SQVTM, ANQGSEA. Trimming left V 2 bases short and J 6 bases short, with 10 bases between.

This clone was detected a few times. The V and J genes are TRBV5-4 and TRBJ2-2; weak D call: TRBD2 (5 bases). V was cut by 4 bases and J by 6 bases, with 10 bases left in between. CDR1 is SGHNT, CDR2 YYREEE, per germline (reference sequence). The CDR3 spans 13 residues. The CDR3 DNA reads as TGTGCCAGCAGCCAGCGGTTGGCCGGGGAGCTGTTTTTT. Amino acid sequence: CASSQRLAGELFF.

V and J are TRBV19 and TRBJ2-7; 12 positions agree with TRBD2. V lost 4 bases to trimming and J lost 0 bases; unmatched junction nucleotides: 7. This CDR3 has 17 residues. Germline V gives CDR1 LNHDA, CDR2 SQIVND (reference sequence). The CDR3, as DNA: TGTGCCAGTAGTAATCTAGCGGGAGGGCCTAACTCCTACGAGCAGTACTTC. This codes for CASSNLAGGPNSYEQYF.

The table lists this clone with a few counts. V is TRBV6-4 and J is TRBJ1-4; 8 positions agree with TRBD1. There are 15 residues in the CDR3. Germline assignment: CDR1 MRHNA and CDR2 SNTAGT. V trimming: 8 bases; J trimming: 8 bases; junction bases outside the gene matches: 13. CDR3 protein: CASEKKDRVEEKLFF. The CDR3, as DNA: TGTGCCAGCGAGAAGAAGGACAGGGTGGAAGAAAAACTGTTTTTT.

This clone has a single count. This sequence joins TRBV9 and TRBJ2-5, with 9 bases lining up with TRBD1. The CDR3 is made up of 15 amino acids. Trimming cost V 3 bases and J 5 bases; bases outside gene matches: 8. Germline CDR1 reads SGDLS; CDR2 reads YYNGEE. This CDR3 reads CASSAPTGGAETQYF. The CDR3 DNA sequence: TGTGCCAGCAGCGCCCCAACAGGGGGCGCCGAGACCCAGTACTTC. Drawing the rest from reference TRBV9 and TRBJ2-5, the complete variable domain is DSGVTQTPKHLITATGQRVTLRCSPRSGDLSVYWYQQSLDQGLQFLIQYYNGEERAKGNILERFSAQQFPDLHSELNLSSLELGDSALYFCASSAPTGGAETQYFGPGTRLLVL.

V and J are TRBV10-1 and TRBJ2-1, with D perhaps TRBD2 (5 bases). The germline V gene has CDR1 WNHNN and CDR2 SYGVQD (reference sequence). The CDR3 is made up of 15 amino acids. Trimming removed 6 bases at V and 4 bases at J, with 16 bases between. CDR3 protein: CASRVEWEQYNEQFF. CDR3 in DNA: TGCGCCAGCAGAGTGGAGTGGGAGCAATACAATGAGCAGTTCTTC.

The chain links TRBV11-1 to TRBJ1-1; 7 bases are shared with TRBD1. This CDR3 is built from 13 residues. Per the germline V gene, CDR1 is SGHAT and CDR2 is FQDESV (reference sequence). The junction had 3 bases not matched to a gene; V was cut back by 4 bases and J by 4 bases. CDR3 bases: TGTGCCAGCAGCTGGGCAGGGGGCACTGAAGCTTTCTTT. This translates into CASSWAGGTEAFF.

V and J are TRBV5-4 and TRBJ2-3; D gene ambiguous. Trimming took 2 bases from V and 6 from J, leaving 10 bases between them. Germline CDR1 SGHNT, CDR2 YYREEE (reference sequence). This CDR3 is 13 amino acids long. For the CDR3, the DNA is TGTGCCAGCAGCTTTAAATCGGTCGATACGCAGTATTTT. Encoded protein: CASSFKSVDTQYF.

The chain has TRBV25-1 and TRBJ1-6, with unresolved D. V was trimmed by 3 bases and J by 2 bases, leaving 17 bases between them. The CDR3 is made up of 18 amino acids. The V gene's germline CDR1 is MGHDK and CDR2 SYGVNS. CDR3 nucleotide sequence: TGTGCCAGCAGTGATTCCGACTACGAGAGCGCCTATAATTCACCCCTCCACTTT. Translating gives CASSDSDYESAYNSPLHF. Based on the CDR3 plus reference TRBV25-1 and TRBJ1-6, the full variable domain is EADIYQTPRYLVIGTGKKITLECSQTMGHDKMYWYQQDPGMELHLIHYSYGVNSTEKGDLSSESTVSRIRTEHFPLTLESARPSHTSQYLCASSDSDYESAYNSPLHFGNGTRLTVT.

The chain recombines TRBV9 with TRBJ2-2; a possible D gene is TRBD2 (6 bases). The CDR3 is 17 amino acids. CDR1 is SGDLS, CDR2 YYNGEE, per germline. V lost 0 bases and J lost 4, with 16 bases in between. CDR3 residues: CASSVAIRLEATGELFF. The CDR3 nucleotides read TGTGCCAGCAGCGTAGCCATTAGACTAGAAGCCACCGGGGAGCTGTTTTTT.

This clone appeared once. The chain employs TRBV6-5 and TRBJ1-1; 7 nucleotides line up with TRBD1. With 7 bases clipped from V and 1 base from J, the junction kept 6 bases outside the gene matches. This CDR3 comprises 14 residues. CDR1 MNHEY and CDR2 SVGAGI come from the germline V gene. The CDR3 nucleotides read TGTGCCAGCACACGGGACAGCGCGAACACTGAAGCTTTCTTT. It encodes CASTRDSANTEAFF.

V gene TRBV2 combines with J gene TRBJ1-4, with 8 bases matching TRBD1. The junction had 10 bases not matched to a gene; V was cut back by 6 bases and J by 4 bases. Germline V gives CDR1 SNHLY, CDR2 FYNNEI. The CDR3 has 16 amino acids. CDR3 loop: CASRSNRGYGNEKLFF. The CDR3 bases are TGTGCCAGCAGATCGAACAGGGGGTACGGTAATGAAAAACTGTTTTTT.

The rearrangement uses TRBV3-1 (or the pseudogene TRBV3-2) and TRBJ1-1; 8 positions match TRBD1. The J segment lost 0 bases and the V segment lost 0 bases, leaving 6 bases of the junction unmatched. The CDR3 extends over 17 amino acids. CDR1 and CDR2 from the germline V gene are LGHDT and YNNKEL (reference sequence). The CDR3 region has the DNA TGTGCCAGCAGCCAAGAAAGACAGGGGATAGTGAACACTGAAGCTTTCTTT. Its protein is CASSQERQGIVNTEAFF.